A selection of T cell receptor beta chains follows, all from one sample in a study of shared clonotypes between healthy human individuals. TCRdb keeps only in-frame clones here, not all; method: immunoSEQ multiplex PCR. The sample records around 2.1 million clones, 93% being singletons. The sequenced material came from naive CD8+ T cells from PBMCs. These receptors all come from a man aged 18-30 years in good health. Some clones in this sample may be carry-over from other donors' samples. CDR3s include the opening cysteine and the closing phenylalanine or tryptophan. Fields, in order: CDR3 length, J gene, D gene, V gene, clone size, CDR3 DNA, CDR3 protein. A D gene is named only where the DNA matches it firmly. Size values are once, few and many counts, or a class for expanded clones, and some rows have none.

len: 11
j_gene: TRBJ2-1
d_gene: TRBD2
v_gene: TRBV2
abundance: NA
CDR3nt: TGTGCCAGCAGCGCGGGAGATGAGCAGTTCTTC
CDR3aa: CASSAGDEQFF

len: 15
j_gene: TRBJ2-7
d_gene: NA
v_gene: TRBV4-1
abundance: NA
CDR3nt: TGCGCCAGCAGCCAAGTACCCCCGTCTAGGTACGAGCAGTACTTC
CDR3aa: CASSQVPPSRYEQYF

len: 14
j_gene: TRBJ2-7
d_gene: NA
v_gene: TRBV9
abundance: NA
CDR3nt: TGTGCCAGCAGCGTAGGTCGTCCCAGTGGCGAGCAGTACTTC
CDR3aa: CASSVGRPSGEQYF

len: 12
j_gene: TRBJ2-1
d_gene: NA
v_gene: TRBV28
abundance: NA
CDR3nt: TGTGCCAGCAGTTTCCAGCGGGCCGAGCAGTTCTTC
CDR3aa: CASSFQRAEQFF

len: 15
j_gene: TRBJ2-5
d_gene: NA
v_gene: TRBV5-6
abundance: NA
CDR3nt: TGTGCCAGCAGGTGGGGGCCGACTTACCAAGAGACCCAGTACTTC
CDR3aa: CASRWGPTYQETQYF

len: 15
j_gene: TRBJ2-1
d_gene: TRBD2
v_gene: TRBV13
abundance: NA
CDR3nt: TGTGCCAGCAGCTCACCGGGACTAGACTACAATGAGCAGTTCTTC
CDR3aa: CASSSPGLDYNEQFF

len: 12
j_gene: TRBJ1-1
d_gene: NA
v_gene: TRBV7-9
abundance: once
CDR3nt: TGTGCCAGCAGTCCTCAGGGCTCTGAAGCTTTCTTT
CDR3aa: CASSPQGSEAFF

len: 12
j_gene: TRBJ2-7
d_gene: NA
v_gene: TRBV5-6
abundance: NA
CDR3nt: TGTGCCAGCAGCTTTAACAGCTACGAGCAGTACTTC
CDR3aa: CASSFNSYEQYF

len: 13
j_gene: TRBJ2-1
d_gene: NA
v_gene: TRBV11-2
abundance: NA
CDR3nt: TGTGCCAGCAGCTCCCCAGCGGGCAATGAGCAGTTCTTC
CDR3aa: CASSSPAGNEQFF

len: 13
j_gene: TRBJ1-5
d_gene: TRBD1
v_gene: TRBV19
abundance: once
CDR3nt: TGTGCCAGTAGGGGGACAGGGTGGCAGCCCCAGCATTTT
CDR3aa: CASRGTGWQPQHF

len: 16
j_gene: TRBJ2-1
d_gene: TRBD1
v_gene: TRBV5-8
abundance: NA
CDR3nt: TGTGCCAGCAGCTGGGCCTGGACAGGACACCCTACGGAGCAGTTCTTC
CDR3aa: CASSWAWTGHPTEQFF

len: 15
j_gene: TRBJ1-4
d_gene: NA
v_gene: TRBV6-1
abundance: NA
CDR3nt: TGTGCCAGCAGAAGTATGGGAACCTTATCTGAAAAACTGTTTTTT
CDR3aa: CASRSMGTLSEKLFF

len: 10
j_gene: TRBJ1-2
d_gene: NA
v_gene: TRBV6-1
abundance: NA
CDR3nt: TGTGCCAGCAGAAACTATGGCTACACCTTC
CDR3aa: CASRNYGYTF

len: 14
j_gene: TRBJ1-1
d_gene: TRBD1
v_gene: TRBV19
abundance: few
CDR3nt: TGTGCCAGTAGTATGTCCCACAGGGGCTCGGAAGCTTTCTTT
CDR3aa: CASSMSHRGSEAFF

len: 15
j_gene: TRBJ2-7
d_gene: TRBD2
v_gene: TRBV9
abundance: once
CDR3nt: TGTGCCAGCAGCGTAGGGTCTAGCGGGACCCACGAGCAGTACTTC
CDR3aa: CASSVGSSGTHEQYF

len: 13
j_gene: TRBJ1-5
d_gene: NA
v_gene: TRBV27
abundance: once
CDR3nt: TGTGCCAGTGCCAGGGCCTACAATCAGCCCCAGCATTTT
CDR3aa: CASARAYNQPQHF

len: 13
j_gene: TRBJ2-3
d_gene: TRBD2
v_gene: TRBV7-9
abundance: NA
CDR3nt: TGTGCCAACCAACTAGCGCCAACAGATACGCAGTATTTT
CDR3aa: CANQLAPTDTQYF

len: 15
j_gene: TRBJ1-5
d_gene: NA
v_gene: TRBV7-9
abundance: NA
CDR3nt: TGTGCCAGCAGCTCAGCCGGGGGGGAGGATCAGCCCCAGCATTTT
CDR3aa: CASSSAGGEDQPQHF

len: 18
j_gene: TRBJ2-7
d_gene: TRBD2
v_gene: TRBV12-5
abundance: NA
CDR3nt: TGTGCTAGTGGTGGACCGGGACTAGCGGGAGATTCCTCCTACGAGCAGTACTTC
CDR3aa: CASGGPGLAGDSSYEQYF

len: 17
j_gene: TRBJ2-2
d_gene: TRBD2
v_gene: TRBV5-1
abundance: NA
CDR3nt: TGCGCCAGCAGCTTGGGGCTAGCGGGAGAAAACACCGGGGAGCTGTTTTTT
CDR3aa: CASSLGLAGENTGELFF

len: 19
j_gene: TRBJ2-1
d_gene: NA
v_gene: TRBV7-2
abundance: NA
CDR3nt: TGTGCCAGCAGCTCATCCACTTATGAGGGTGGGGGAGCCGGGAATGAGCAGTTCTTC
CDR3aa: CASSSSTYEGGGAGNEQFF

len: 16
j_gene: TRBJ2-6
d_gene: NA
v_gene: TRBV16
abundance: NA
CDR3nt: TGTGCCAGCAGCCAAGGGGACGGCCCTGGGGCCAACGTCCTGACTTTC
CDR3aa: CASSQGDGPGANVLTF

len: 15
j_gene: TRBJ1-2
d_gene: NA
v_gene: TRBV28
abundance: NA
CDR3nt: TGTGCCAGCAGGACTGCCCTTCCGGGAGGCTATGGCTACACCTTC
CDR3aa: CASRTALPGGYGYTF

len: 13
j_gene: TRBJ2-1
d_gene: NA
v_gene: TRBV27
abundance: NA
CDR3nt: TGTGCCAGCAGTAAAATAATGGGTAATGAGCAGTTCTTC
CDR3aa: CASSKIMGNEQFF

len: 15
j_gene: TRBJ2-1
d_gene: TRBD2
v_gene: TRBV7-8
abundance: once
CDR3nt: TGTGCCAGCAGCACCGGACTAGCGGGAAGCAATGAGCAGTTCTTC
CDR3aa: CASSTGLAGSNEQFF

len: 14
j_gene: TRBJ2-7
d_gene: TRBD2
v_gene: TRBV28
abundance: NA
CDR3nt: TGTGCCAGCTCCCCCCAGCGGGAGATCCACGAGCAGTACTTC
CDR3aa: CASSPQREIHEQYF

len: 14
j_gene: TRBJ1-1
d_gene: NA
v_gene: TRBV27
abundance: NA
CDR3nt: TGTGCCAGCAGTTTATTAGGGGGGAACACTGAAGCTTTCTTT
CDR3aa: CASSLLGGNTEAFF

len: 17
j_gene: TRBJ2-3
d_gene: NA
v_gene: TRBV5-1
abundance: NA
CDR3nt: TGCGCCAGCAGAGGGGCGGGACCTCCCGATAGCACAGATACGCAGTATTTT
CDR3aa: CASRGAGPPDSTDTQYF

len: 15
j_gene: TRBJ1-4
d_gene: NA
v_gene: TRBV30
abundance: few
CDR3nt: TGTGCCCGACCACCCTCGAGGCAGAGGAGGGGAAAACTGTTTTTT
CDR3aa: CARPPSRQRRGKLFF

len: 16
j_gene: TRBJ2-7
d_gene: TRBD2
v_gene: TRBV5-6
abundance: NA
CDR3nt: TGTGCCAGCAGCTTGGATGGAGCGGGAGGACCCTACGAGCAGTACTTC
CDR3aa: CASSLDGAGGPYEQYF

len: 16
j_gene: TRBJ2-1
d_gene: TRBD1
v_gene: TRBV7-9
abundance: NA
CDR3nt: TGTGCCAGCAGCTTAGGGGAAGGGGGCACCTACAATGAGCAGTTCTTC
CDR3aa: CASSLGEGGTYNEQFF

len: 13
j_gene: TRBJ2-7
d_gene: NA
v_gene: TRBV5-6
abundance: NA
CDR3nt: TGTGCCGGCAGCGAGCAGCAATCCTACGAGCAGTACTTC
CDR3aa: CAGSEQQSYEQYF

len: 15
j_gene: TRBJ2-3
d_gene: NA
v_gene: TRBV9
abundance: NA
CDR3nt: TGTGCCAGCAGCGCAGACAGGTCCAGCACAGATACGCAGTATTTT
CDR3aa: CASSADRSSTDTQYF

len: 15
j_gene: TRBJ1-2
d_gene: NA
v_gene: TRBV4-1
abundance: NA
CDR3nt: TGCGCCAGCAGCCAAATCGCCGGGGGCGCCTATGGCTACACCTTC
CDR3aa: CASSQIAGGAYGYTF

len: 12
j_gene: TRBJ2-2
d_gene: NA
v_gene: TRBV28
abundance: once
CDR3nt: TGTGCCACTTCATATAGTACCGGGGAGCTGTTTTTT
CDR3aa: CATSYSTGELFF

len: 18
j_gene: TRBJ1-4
d_gene: TRBD1
v_gene: TRBV27
abundance: NA
CDR3nt: TGTGCCAGCAGTTCCCTCGGACAGGGGGCGGCCACTAATGAAAAACTGTTTTTT
CDR3aa: CASSSLGQGAATNEKLFF

len: 13
j_gene: TRBJ2-1
d_gene: NA
v_gene: TRBV27
abundance: few
CDR3nt: TGTGCCAGCAGTTTAATCAGGGACAATGAGCAGTTCTTC
CDR3aa: CASSLIRDNEQFF

len: 15
j_gene: TRBJ1-2
d_gene: NA
v_gene: TRBV6-1
abundance: NA
CDR3nt: TGTGCCAGCAGTTCCCCTCCCGGGACGGACTATGGCTACACCTTC
CDR3aa: CASSSPPGTDYGYTF

len: 15
j_gene: TRBJ2-7
d_gene: NA
v_gene: TRBV27
abundance: NA
CDR3nt: TGTGCCAGCAGTCCCCAGAGACGGGAGCTACCCGAGCAGTACTTC
CDR3aa: CASSPQRRELPEQYF

len: 16
j_gene: TRBJ1-1
d_gene: TRBD1
v_gene: TRBV4-1
abundance: once
CDR3nt: TGCGCCAGCAGCCAAGGAGCAGGGGGCCCGAACACTGAAGCTTTCTTT
CDR3aa: CASSQGAGGPNTEAFF

len: 13
j_gene: TRBJ1-1
d_gene: NA
v_gene: TRBV19
abundance: NA
CDR3nt: TGTGCCAGTAGTATAGGGGGGCATAGTGAAGCTTTCTTT
CDR3aa: CASSIGGHSEAFF